The rows below give T cell receptor beta chains drawn from one sample of a study of human T cells and chemical hapten exposure. TCRdb re-analysed the RACE reads in MiXCR, keeping a single row per CDR3 protein. This sample has roughly 100,000 distinct CDR3 sequences; around 35% occur once, and the top ten carry around 2.7%. Sample: whole blood, taken in connection with sensitization to the hapten diphenylcyclopropenone (DPC). The receptors were sampled from a man aged 35 to 55 with alopecia areata. Some clones in this sample may be carry-over from other donors' samples. CDR3s include the opening cysteine and the closing phenylalanine or tryptophan. The order of the fields is J gene, D gene, V gene, CDR3 protein. D genes are given only for firm matches.

TRBJ2-5 | TRBD2 | TRBV29-1 | CSGLAGRGETQYF
TRBJ1-5 | - | TRBV12-3/TRBV12-4 | CASSSWGNQPQHF
TRBJ1-2 | TRBD1 | TRBV5-4 | CASSLRTGDYGYTF
TRBJ1-1 | - | TRBV29-1 | CSIPGTVLMNTEAFF
TRBJ1-2 | TRBD1 | TRBV20-1 | CSARDLAGQAVLTTF
TRBJ2-1 | - | TRBV29-1 | CSVESGWRGSSYNEQFF
TRBJ1-6 | - | TRBV5-1 | CASSLAGSGQNSPLHF
TRBJ2-4 | - | TRBV11-2 | CASSLDPPGGIAKNIQYF
TRBJ2-5 | - | TRBV10-3 | CAISGRDTQETQYF
TRBJ2-1 | TRBD2 | TRBV20-1 | CSARLLTSGSYNEQFF
TRBJ1-5 | - | TRBV20-1 | CSAPGDGLRSQHF
TRBJ1-6 | - | TRBV20-1 | CSANAGRGSPLHF
TRBJ2-7 | - | TRBV7-2 | CASSPRQEGEQYF
TRBJ1-4 | - | TRBV5-1 | CASSLGATNEKLFF
TRBJ2-1 | - | TRBV4-3 | CASSLLSNEQFF
TRBJ2-3 | - | TRBV7-9 | CASSLWPQYTDTQYF
TRBJ1-1 | - | TRBV6-2/TRBV6-3 | CASSHSPGQEAFF
TRBJ2-1 | - | TRBV6-5 | CASSLWRVADEQFF
TRBJ2-7 | - | TRBV9 | CASSATMGYEQYF
TRBJ2-7 | - | TRBV13 | CASSPPRVYEQYF
TRBJ2-2 | TRBD2 | TRBV12-3/TRBV12-4 | CASSLAGGSAGELVF
TRBJ2-7 | TRBD1 | TRBV6-1 | CASSNYDRGTYEQYF